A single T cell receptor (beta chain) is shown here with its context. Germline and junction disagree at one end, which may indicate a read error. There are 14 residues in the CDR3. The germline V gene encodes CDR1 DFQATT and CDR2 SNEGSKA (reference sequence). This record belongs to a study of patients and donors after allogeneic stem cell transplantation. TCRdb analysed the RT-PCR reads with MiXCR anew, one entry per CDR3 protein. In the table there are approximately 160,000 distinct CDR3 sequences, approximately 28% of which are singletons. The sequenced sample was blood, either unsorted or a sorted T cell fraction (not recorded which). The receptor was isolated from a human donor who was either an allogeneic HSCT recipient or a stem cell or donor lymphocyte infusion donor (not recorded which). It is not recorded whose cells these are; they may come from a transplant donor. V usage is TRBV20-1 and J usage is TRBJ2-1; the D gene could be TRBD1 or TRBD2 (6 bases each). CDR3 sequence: CSARRGDFYHEQFF. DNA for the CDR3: TGCAGTGCTAGAAGGGGGGACTTCTACCATGAGCAGTTCTTC.